This T cell receptor beta chain was captured in a study of shared clonotypes between healthy human individuals. Germline V gene data show CDR1 as SNHLY and CDR2 as FYNNEI. Trimming pared 3 bases from V and 5 bases from J, leaving 19 bases between. The CDR3 extends over 16 amino acids. Naivety among CD8 cells was defined by CD45RO negativity and positive CCR7 selection, thereby excluding terminally differentiated effector memory CD45RA+ cells. Sequencing was performed with immunoSEQ multiplex PCR; in TCRdb, only in-frame clones are kept and a portion is missing. The profile shows 550,000 to 650,000 clones, approximately 96% of them singletons.

This sequence joins TRBV2 and TRBJ1-2, with D hard to call. Sequenced material: naive CD8+ T cells sorted from blood. The TCR originated in a young woman in good health. The CDR3 loop reads CASSDLLARDLYGYTF. CDR3 nucleotides: TGTGCCAGCAGTGACCTCCTGGCCCGAGATCTGTATGGCTACACCTTC.